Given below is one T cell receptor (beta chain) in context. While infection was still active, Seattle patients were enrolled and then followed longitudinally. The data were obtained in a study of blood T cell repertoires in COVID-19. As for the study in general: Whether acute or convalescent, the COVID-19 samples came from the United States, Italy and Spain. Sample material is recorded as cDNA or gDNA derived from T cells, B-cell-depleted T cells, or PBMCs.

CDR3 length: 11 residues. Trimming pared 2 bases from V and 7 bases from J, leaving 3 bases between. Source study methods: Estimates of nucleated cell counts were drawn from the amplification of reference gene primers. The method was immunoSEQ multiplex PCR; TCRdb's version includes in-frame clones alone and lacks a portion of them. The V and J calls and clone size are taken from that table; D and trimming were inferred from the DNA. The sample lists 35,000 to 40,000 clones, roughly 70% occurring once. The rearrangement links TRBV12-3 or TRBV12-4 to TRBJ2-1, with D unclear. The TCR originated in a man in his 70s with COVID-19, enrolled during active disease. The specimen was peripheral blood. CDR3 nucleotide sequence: TGTGCCAGCAGTTTAATAAATGAGCAGTTCTTC. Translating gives CASSLINEQFF.